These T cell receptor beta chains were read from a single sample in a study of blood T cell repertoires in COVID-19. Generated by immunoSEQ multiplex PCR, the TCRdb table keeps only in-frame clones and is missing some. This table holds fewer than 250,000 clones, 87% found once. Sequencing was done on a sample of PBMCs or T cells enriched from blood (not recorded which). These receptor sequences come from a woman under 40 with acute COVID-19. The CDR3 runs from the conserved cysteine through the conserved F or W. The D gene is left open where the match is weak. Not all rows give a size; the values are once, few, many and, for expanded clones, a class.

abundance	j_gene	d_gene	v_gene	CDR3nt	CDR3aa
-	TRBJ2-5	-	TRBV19	TGTGCCAGTAGTATAGAACAGCGGTTCGAGACCCAGTACTTC	CASSIEQRFETQYF
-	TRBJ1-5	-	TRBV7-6	TGTGCCAGCAGCTTAGCGACGGGGCAGCCCCAGCATTTT	CASSLATGQPQHF
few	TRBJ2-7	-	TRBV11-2	TGTGCCAGCAGCTTAGCAGGGTTTGACGAGCAGTACTTC	CASSLAGFDEQYF
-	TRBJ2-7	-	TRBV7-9	TGTGCCAGCAGCTTAGAGATCAGGGGAACTCAGTCTTCGCAGTACTTC	CASSLEIRGTQSSQYF
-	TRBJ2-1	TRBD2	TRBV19	TGTGCCAGTAGCGCGCCCCACCTAGCGGGGAAATACAATGAGCAGTTCTTC	CASSAPHLAGKYNEQFF
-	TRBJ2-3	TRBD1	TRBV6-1	TGTGCCAGCAGTGCCCGGACAGGCTCCCAGTATTTT	CASSARTGSQYF
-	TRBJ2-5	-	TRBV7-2	TGTGCCAGCAGCTCACAGAGTCAAGAGACCCAGTACTTC	CASSSQSQETQYF
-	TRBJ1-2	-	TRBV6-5	TGTGCCAGCAAGAGGGAGGGCTATGGCTACACCTTC	CASKREGYGYTF
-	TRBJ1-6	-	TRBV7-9	TGTGCCAGCAGCTTCGAGGAAGCTAATTCACCCCTCCACTTT	CASSFEEANSPLHF
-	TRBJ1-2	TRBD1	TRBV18	TGTGCCAGCTCACCGGGACAGGCCAACTATGGCTACACCTTC	CASSPGQANYGYTF
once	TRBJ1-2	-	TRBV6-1	TGTGCCAGCAGTGATTCGACAGCTCCCTCTAACTATGGCTACACCTTC	CASSDSTAPSNYGYTF
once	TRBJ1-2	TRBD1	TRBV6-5	TGTGCCAGCAGCCGGGGACAGGGGACTGGCTACACCTTC	CASSRGQGTGYTF
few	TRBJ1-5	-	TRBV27	TGTGCCAGCAGTTTAAGGTACAGCCCGAACCTGGATCTCCCCCAGCATTTT	CASSLRYSPNLDLPQHF
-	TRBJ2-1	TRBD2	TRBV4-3	TGCGCCAGCAGCCCTCGGACTAGCGGGGTGAATGAGCAGTTCTTC	CASSPRTSGVNEQFF
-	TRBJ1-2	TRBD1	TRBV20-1	TGCAGTGCTAGTGGAGACAGGGGCGGAAGCTATGGCTACACCTTC	CSASGDRGGSYGYTF
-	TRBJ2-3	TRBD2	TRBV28	TGTGCCAGCGTATCCGGCGGGGGTTCGGGCACAGATACGCAGTATTTT	CASVSGGGSGTDTQYF
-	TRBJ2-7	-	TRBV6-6	TGTGCCAGCAGTTTTCAACAGACCTACGAGCAGTACTTC	CASSFQQTYEQYF
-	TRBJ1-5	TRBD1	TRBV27	TGTGCCAGCAGGCCGACAGGGGGAGCAGGACAGCCCCAGCATTTT	CASRPTGGAGQPQHF
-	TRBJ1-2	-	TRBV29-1	TGCAGCGTTTCCGGGGTGGGCTACACCTTC	CSVSGVGYTF
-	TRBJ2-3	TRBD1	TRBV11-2	TGTGCCAGCAGCGAGGGGGACAGGGATACGCAGTATTTT	CASSEGDRDTQYF
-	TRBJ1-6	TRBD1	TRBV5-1	TGCGCCAGCAGCTTGGCCTCCGACAGGGACGGGAGCACCCTCCACTTT	CASSLASDRDGSTLHF
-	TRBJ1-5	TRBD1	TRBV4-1	TGCGCCAGCAGCCAAGAATCGACCGGACAGGCGGGGAATAGCAATCAGCCCCAGCATTTT	CASSQESTGQAGNSNQPQHF
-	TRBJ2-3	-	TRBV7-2	TGTGCCAGCAGCCTCCCCCGAACCGGGTTTGGGACAGATACGCAGTATTTT	CASSLPRTGFGTDTQYF
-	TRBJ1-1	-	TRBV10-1	TGCGCCAGCAGTGACGGGGGATTGGGAACTGAAGCTTTCTTT	CASSDGGLGTEAFF
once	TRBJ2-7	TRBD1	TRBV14	TGTGCCAGCAGCCGAGTAGATGCGGGACAGGGCCTCTACGAGCAGTACTTC	CASSRVDAGQGLYEQYF
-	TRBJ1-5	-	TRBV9	TGTGCCAGCAGCAGCTCCGGTGACAGCCCCTGGCCCCAGCATTTT	CASSSSGDSPWPQHF